These 21 T cell receptor beta chains came from one sample sequenced in a study of blood T cell repertoires in COVID-19. Assay: immunoSEQ multiplex PCR; the TCRdb copy retains only in-frame clones and omits some. The data contain about 190,000 clones, around 84% of them singletons. The sequenced material came from peripheral blood. These receptors were collected from a human donor in a cohort sampled during active COVID-19.

V is TRBV4-2 and J is TRBJ2-3, with 10 bases identical to TRBD2. The CDR3 is 17 residues long. Germline-derived CDR1 and CDR2 are LGHNA and YNFKEQ. J gave up 6 bases and V 0 bases, and 9 bases lay outside the gene matches. The CDR3 DNA sequence: TGTGCCAGCAGCCAAGACCCTCTAGCGGGAGTGGACGATACGCAGTATTTT. Protein sequence: CASSQDPLAGVDDTQYF.

The chain carries TRBV7-2 and TRBJ1-1, with 10 bases fitting TRBD1. This CDR3 region has 18 residues. The V gene's germline CDR1 is SGHTA and CDR2 FQGNSA. V shed 1 base and J 0 bases; nucleotides not matched to a gene: 8. CDR3 coding DNA: TGTGCCAGCAGCTTAGTCCGACCGACAGGGGGCATGAACACTGAAGCTTTCTTT. Its protein product is CASSLVRPTGGMNTEAFF.

The rearrangement links TRBV3-1 (or the pseudogene TRBV3-2) to TRBJ2-2, with TRBD2 matching over 10 bases. Germline loops: CDR1 LGHDT, CDR2 YNNKEL (reference sequence). Trimming cost V 4 bases and J 0 bases; bases outside gene matches: 8. CDR3 length equals 18 residues. CDR3 region: CASSPRTSGGANTGELFF. The CDR3 region has the DNA TGTGCCAGCAGCCCCCGGACTAGCGGTGGGGCGAACACCGGGGAGCTGTTTTTT.

About this clone itself: Other DNA variants within this sample encode the same CDR3. The chain uses TRBV12-3 or TRBV12-4 and TRBJ1-2; D gene ambiguous. The V end lost 2 bases, the J end lost 0 bases, and 4 bases lay between the germline ends. There are 13 residues in the CDR3. CDR3 nucleotides: TGTGCCAGCAGTTTAACAGCTAACTATGGCTACACCTTC. It translates to CASSLTANYGYTF.

This clone was seen only once. This chain uses TRBV3-1 (or the pseudogene TRBV3-2) with TRBJ2-1, with TRBD2 identical over 11 bases. CDR3 length: 16 amino acids. CDR1 is LGHDT, CDR2 YNNKEL, per germline (reference sequence). V was pared by 2 bases and J by 5 bases, with 5 bases of the junction left unmatched. The CDR3 region is CASSQSLAGANNEQFF. Written as DNA, the CDR3 is TGTGCCAGCAGCCAATCACTAGCGGGAGCCAACAATGAGCAGTTCTTC.

This rearrangement joins TRBV29-1 to TRBJ2-3; tentative D call: TRBD2 (5 bases). The CDR3 sequence is 14 residues long. The germline V gene encodes CDR1 SQVTM and CDR2 ANQGSEA. Trimming removed 7 bases at V and 3 bases at J, with 17 bases between. CDR3 DNA: TGCAGCGCCGGTGAAGTCCGAGGGACAGATACGCAGTATTTT. Protein product: CSAGEVRGTDTQYF.

The chain employs TRBV2 and TRBJ2-7; possibly TRBD1 for D (6 bases). The CDR3 covers 14 residues. CDR1 is SNHLY and CDR2 is FYNNEI in the germline V gene. V shed 5 bases and J shed 3 bases, with 14 bases lying between them. For the CDR3, the DNA is TGTGCCAGCAGTAGTAGACAGGTGGTCTACGAGCAGTACGTC. Translating gives CASSSRQVVYEQYV.

The chain is built from TRBV5-1 and TRBJ2-6, with 7 bases matching TRBD2. In germline, CDR1 is SGHRS, CDR2 YFSETQ. This CDR3 is 17 amino acids long. V lost 5 bases to trimming and J lost 0 bases; unmatched junction nucleotides: 8. The CDR3 loop reads CASRALADHSGANVLTF. CDR3 bases: TGCGCCAGCAGGGCGCTAGCGGACCACTCTGGGGCCAACGTCCTGACTTTC. The full variable domain, rest sourced from reference TRBV5-1 and TRBJ2-6, is KAGVTQTPRYLIKTRGQQVTLSCSPISGHRSVSWYQQTPGQGLQFLFEYFSETQRNKGNFPGRFSGRQFSNSRSEMNVSTLELGDSALYLCASRALADHSGANVLTFGAGSRLTVL.

This clone was picked up a small number of times. This chain links TRBV10-2 with TRBJ1-6; D possibly corresponds to TRBD1 (5 bases). CDR1 and CDR2 from the germline V gene are WSHSY and SAAADI. This CDR3 is built from 15 residues. Trimming cost V 0 bases and J 10 bases, with 13 bases left between them. CDR3 sequence: CASSESGQGRSPLHF. The CDR3 DNA follows: TGCGCCAGCAGTGAGTCAGGGCAGGGTCGATCACCCCTCCACTTT.

This chain joins TRBV28 and TRBJ2-7, with 10 bases fitting TRBD2. Trimming took 6 bases from V and 4 from J; bases not matched to a gene: 3. The CDR3 length is 13 residues. Germline CDR1 and CDR2: MDHEN and SYDVKM. CDR3 nucleotide sequence: TGTGCCAGCAGCCTAGCGGGAGTGTACGAGCAGTACTTC. Translated: CASSLAGVYEQYF.

This clone was seen ten or more times. The rearrangement links TRBV28 to TRBJ2-7; 9 nucleotides agree with TRBD1. CDR3 length: 12 residues. V lost 6 bases, J lost 5 bases, and 2 bases stayed unmatched. Looked up from germline, CDR1 is MDHEN and CDR2 is SYDVKM. The CDR3 DNA follows: TGTGCCAGCAGGGACAGGGGCCACGAGCAGTACTTC. The encoded protein is CASRDRGHEQYF.

V and J are TRBV18 and TRBJ1-2, with D perhaps matching TRBD1 (5 bases). The V gene's germline CDR1 is KGHSH and CDR2 LQKENI. V lost 0 bases, J lost 5 bases, and 7 bases lay in between. The CDR3 loop spans 13 amino acids. The chain's CDR3 is CASSPPGVYGYTF. The CDR3 region has the DNA TGTGCCAGCTCACCACCAGGGGTTTATGGCTACACCTTC.

The V and J genes are TRBV10-3 and TRBJ2-7, with 11 bases lining up with TRBD1. In germline, CDR1 is ENHRY, CDR2 SYGVKD. The J segment lost 3 bases and the V segment lost 11 bases, leaving 9 bases of the junction unmatched. This CDR3 has 14 amino acids. The CDR3 reads CAATGDRGVYEQYF. CDR3 nucleotides: TGTGCCGCCACGGGGGACAGGGGGGTCTACGAGCAGTACTTC.

This chain joins TRBV7-9 and TRBJ1-2, with 7 bases identical to TRBD1. The CDR3 contains 13 residues. The trim removed 5 bases at V and 2 bases at J, leaving 2 bases unmatched. Per germline, CDR1 SEHNR and CDR2 FQNEAQ (reference sequence). This CDR3 is CASSRDRNYGYTF. CDR3 coding DNA: TGTGCCAGCAGCAGGGACAGAAACTATGGCTACACCTTC.

The chain has TRBV6-1 and TRBJ2-3, with 14 nucleotides matching TRBD2. From germline, CDR1 is MNHNS and CDR2 SASEGT. This CDR3 is built from 20 residues. Germline trimming cut 3 bases from V and 5 bases from J; bases unmatched to any gene: 16. CDR3 sequence (DNA): TGTGCCAGCAGTGAGGAGGGACTAGCGGGGGCCGGGCCAGAGGTAGATACGCAGTATTTT. It is translated as CASSEEGLAGAGPEVDTQYF.

This chain uses TRBV19 with TRBJ2-1, with no clear D. The V end was cut by 3 bases, the J end by 4 bases, with 7 bases between. This CDR3 region has 13 residues. Germline values: CDR1 LNHDA, CDR2 SQIVND (reference sequence). The CDR3 nucleotides are TGTGCCAGTAGTATGTCAGAATACAATGAGCAGTTCTTC. Translation gives CASSMSEYNEQFF.

The chain recombines TRBV24-1 with TRBJ2-3; weak D call: TRBD1 (6 bases). This CDR3 comprises 14 residues. Deletions cut 8 bases from V and 3 bases from J, with 14 bases between. Per germline, CDR1 KGHDR and CDR2 SFDVKD. CDR3 DNA: TGTGCCACCATGGGGGACAAGGGGACAGATACGCAGTATTTT. The encoded protein is CATMGDKGTDTQYF.

This clone has a handful of counts. This chain uses TRBV19 with TRBJ2-2; D remains ambiguous. The CDR3 has 14 residues. Per germline, CDR1 LNHDA and CDR2 SQIVND (reference sequence). V was clipped by 6 bases and J by 0 bases, with 8 bases between them. The CDR3 protein is CASRISANTGELFF. CDR3 nucleotides: TGTGCCAGTAGGATTTCGGCGAACACCGGGGAGCTGTTTTTT.

This clone was seen a single time. One junction end does not reproduce the germline sequence, and a read error may be involved. The chain uses TRBV12-5 and TRBJ1-2; 8 bases agree with TRBD1. Per the germline V gene, CDR1 is LGHNT and CDR2 is FRNRAP. CDR3 size: 12 residues. CDR3 residues: CASGLEDRAVLF. In DNA, the CDR3 is TGTGCTAGTGGTTTGGAGGACAGGGCGGTCCTCTTC.

Only a few counts were recorded for this clone. This chain links TRBV7-9 with TRBJ2-3; 7 positions match TRBD2. Germline CDR1 SEHNR, CDR2 FQNEAQ (reference sequence). V gave up 1 base and J gave up 3 bases; unmatched junction bases: 7. The CDR3 is 16 residues long. CDR3 in amino acids: CASSLGGLTTTDTQYF. The CDR3 DNA reads TGTGCCAGCAGCTTAGGGGGACTAACGACGACAGATACGCAGTATTTT.

The V and J genes are TRBV5-1 and TRBJ1-1; D gene ambiguous. The CDR3 contains 13 residues. The V end lost 4 bases, the J end lost 11 bases, and 18 bases lay between the germline ends. Germline V gene data show CDR1 as SGHRS and CDR2 as YFSETQ. Here the CDR3 DNA reads TGCGCCAGCAGCCACGGAGGAGATGGGGATGCTTTCTTT. Translating it yields CASSHGGDGDAFF.